The 21 T cell receptor beta chains in this list originate from one sample, sequenced in a study of blood T cell repertoires in COVID-19. Data came from immunoSEQ multiplex PCR; TCRdb stores just in-frame clones and leaves some out. The sample has around 310,000 clones; 88% are singletons. The sequenced sample consisted of peripheral blood. The receptors come from a woman aged 45-65 years with active or convalescent COVID-19.

V gene TRBV4-1 combines with J gene TRBJ2-2, with D perhaps matching TRBD2 (5 bases). CDR3 length: 14 amino acids. Deletions cut 1 base from V and 5 bases from J, with 8 bases between. The germline V gene has CDR1 MGHRA and CDR2 YSYEKL. CDR3 region: CASSQGEGTGELFF. The CDR3 coding sequence is TGCGCCAGCAGCCAAGGCGAGGGAACCGGGGAGCTGTTTTTT.

This chain joins TRBV10-3 and TRBJ2-5, with TRBD2 matching over 7 bases. V trimming: 5 bases; J trimming: 5 bases; junction bases outside the gene matches: 5. Germline lookup yields CDR1 ENHRY and CDR2 SYGVKD. This CDR3 spans 13 amino acids. CDR3 bases: TGTGCCATCAGTCCGACTAGCCGGGAGACCCAGTACTTC. Encoded protein: CAISPTSRETQYF.

The chain's CDR3 is CASSPGQGQTQYF. The CDR3 nucleotides are TGTGCCAGCAGCCCAGGACAGGGACAGACCCAGTACTTC. This chain joins TRBV28 and TRBJ2-5; 8 nucleotides match TRBD1. After removal of 6 bases from V and 6 bases from J, the junction contained 6 bases not matched to a gene. The length of the CDR3 is 13 residues. In germline, CDR1 is MDHEN, CDR2 SYDVKM.

The rearrangement joins TRBV27 to TRBJ1-1, with 9 bases matching TRBD1. From germline, CDR1 is MNHEY and CDR2 SMNVEV (reference sequence). V lost 1 base to trimming and J lost 11 bases; unmatched junction nucleotides: 11. CDR3 length equals 15 residues. In nucleotides, the CDR3 is TGTGCCAGCAGTTTATGGGGGAGGGACAGGGTTTATGCTTTCTTT. Residues: CASSLWGRDRVYAFF.

The V and J genes are TRBV28 and TRBJ2-1; the D gene is possibly TRBD2 (6 bases). The CDR3 loop spans 14 amino acids. Deletions cut 5 bases from V and 4 bases from J, with 12 bases between. Germline CDR1 reads MDHEN; CDR2 reads SYDVKM. The CDR3 protein is CASSAPGLYNEQFF. CDR3 nucleotide sequence: TGTGCCAGCAGTGCACCGGGACTGTACAATGAGCAGTTCTTC.

The J gene is TRBJ1-1, the V gene TRBV12-3 or TRBV12-4; D not certain. V shed 3 bases and J shed 9 bases, with 8 bases lying between them. The CDR3 extends over 11 amino acids. For the CDR3, the DNA is TGTGCCAGCAGTTTTGCGAGTAAAGCTTTCTTT. This encodes CASSFASKAFF.

This clone has a handful of counts. This rearrangement joins TRBV7-2 to TRBJ2-1; 8 bases are shared with TRBD2. Germline CDR1 SGHTA, CDR2 FQGNSA. The CDR3 spans 15 residues. V lost 8 bases and J lost 4; bases outside the gene matches: 10. The CDR3 bases are TGTGCCAGCTCCTCCAGTAGCGGGACTTACAATGAGCAGTTCTTC. The encoded protein is CASSSSSGTYNEQFF. The full variable domain, with the rest looked up from reference TRBV7-2 and TRBJ2-1, is GAGVSQSPSNKVTEKGKDVELRCDPISGHTALYWYRQSLGQGLEFLIYFQGNSAPDKSGLPSDRFSAERTGGSVSTLTIQRTQQEDSAVYLCASSSSSGTYNEQFFGPGTRLTVL.

The CDR3 nucleotides are TGTGCCATCAGGTCGGGAAACAGTGGGCAGACCCATGCTTTCTATGGCTACACCTTC. Its protein is CAIRSGNSGQTHAFYGYTF. The rearrangement joins TRBV10-3 to TRBJ1-2; D is uncertain. In germline, CDR1 is ENHRY, CDR2 SYGVKD. Trimming removed 6 bases at V and 4 bases at J, with 30 bases between. CDR3 length: 19 amino acids.

The gene calls are TRBV29-1 and TRBJ2-1, with 11 bases matching TRBD1. CDR3 length: 15 amino acids. Germline assignment: CDR1 SQVTM and CDR2 ANQGSEA. Trimming removed 6 bases from V and 7 bases from J; junction bases left unmatched: 11. The CDR3 loop is CSVNTPDRGLNEQFF. The CDR3 nucleotides read TGCAGCGTCAACACCCCGGACAGGGGGCTAAATGAGCAGTTCTTC.

This rearrangement joins TRBV27 to TRBJ2-2; D is perhaps TRBD1 (5 bases). CDR1 and CDR2 from the germline V gene are MNHEY and SMNVEV (reference sequence). The CDR3 sequence is 16 residues long. Trimming stripped 3 bases from V and 3 bases from J, with 14 bases between. The CDR3 coding sequence is TGTGCCAGCAGTTTGTTCCCCGTCAGGGACACCGGGGAGCTGTTTTTT. Its protein is CASSLFPVRDTGELFF.

This clone was seen only a few times. V usage is TRBV5-6 and J usage is TRBJ1-1; 7 positions agree with TRBD1. The ends lost 0 bases at V and 6 bases at J; junction bases unmatched: 8. From germline, CDR1 is SGHDT and CDR2 YYEEEE. The CDR3 runs to 15 residues. CDR3 in amino acids: CASSLGGQLAAEAFF. CDR3 DNA: TGTGCCAGCAGCTTGGGGGGACAGCTGGCCGCTGAAGCTTTCTTT.

The chain is built from TRBV3-1 (or the pseudogene TRBV3-2) and TRBJ2-7; 10 bases align to TRBD2. Germline V gives CDR1 LGHDT, CDR2 YNNKEL (reference sequence). With V trimmed by 2 bases and J by 0 bases, 1 base remained unmatched. This CDR3 has 15 amino acids. In nucleotides, the CDR3 is TGTGCCAGCAGCCAAAGCGGGAGGGTCTCCTACGAGCAGTACTTC. Translation gives CASSQSGRVSYEQYF.

The chain joins TRBV2 to TRBJ1-5, with D possibly being TRBD1 (5 bases). CDR3 length: 13 amino acids. V dropped 3 bases and J dropped 8 bases, with 11 bases sitting between them. Germline V gene data show CDR1 as SNHLY and CDR2 as FYNNEI. The CDR3 DNA follows: TGTGCCAGCAGTGAGGGGCAAGGAGAGCCCCAGCATTTT. Its translation: CASSEGQGEPQHF.

This chain joins TRBV15 and TRBJ2-7; TRBD1 matches 7 bases. The CDR3 runs 13 residues. J lost 8 bases, V lost 1 base, and 5 bases had no gene match. CDR1 is LNHNV, CDR2 YYDKDF, per germline (reference sequence). CDR3 nucleotides: TGTGCCACCAGCAGAGCCGACAGGGAGAAGCAGTACTTC. It encodes CATSRADREKQYF.

The rearrangement joins TRBV9 to TRBJ2-1, with TRBD2 identical over 8 bases. The germline V gene encodes CDR1 SGDLS and CDR2 YYNGEE. The length of the CDR3 is 16 residues. After removal of 4 bases from V and 7 bases from J, the junction contained 13 bases not matched to a gene. The CDR3 DNA is TGTGCCAGCAGCCCCCCCGGGAGCGGGAGAGAAAATGAGCAGTTCTTC. Translating it yields CASSPPGSGRENEQFF.

The CDR3 region is CASSLVPRGARNEQYF. The CDR3 nucleotides read TGTGCCAGCAGTTTAGTCCCCAGGGGGGCTAGGAACGAGCAGTACTTC. V and J are TRBV27 and TRBJ2-7; D possibly corresponds to TRBD1 (7 bases). Trimming stripped 2 bases from V and 5 bases from J, with 19 bases between. The CDR3 contains 16 residues. Germline V gene lookup returns CDR1 MNHEY and CDR2 SMNVEV (reference sequence).

This sequence joins TRBV4-3 and TRBJ2-1; 9 bases fit TRBD1. The CDR3 totals 19 residues. The germline CDR1 and CDR2 sequences are LGHNA and YSLEER. J gave up 4 bases and V 0 bases, and 13 bases lay outside the gene matches. The CDR3 loop reads CASSQDRFPYRGPYNEQFF. The CDR3 DNA reads as TGCGCCAGCAGCCAAGATCGTTTTCCCTACAGGGGGCCTTACAATGAGCAGTTCTTC.

The chain couples TRBV4-1 to TRBJ2-5; 9 nucleotides align to TRBD2. From germline, CDR1 is MGHRA and CDR2 YSYEKL. The CDR3 is 16 residues long. J gave up 4 bases and V 1 base, and 7 bases lay outside the gene matches. The CDR3 sequence is CASSQARGGGGETQYF. The CDR3, as DNA: TGCGCCAGCAGCCAAGCTCGTGGCGGGGGGGGAGAGACCCAGTACTTC.

There are a few counts of this clone. V and J are TRBV11-2 and TRBJ2-7; tentatively, D is TRBD2 (6 bases). The V gene's germline CDR1 is SGHAT and CDR2 FQNNGV. The CDR3 consists of 14 residues. The V gene lost 1 base and the J gene lost 2 bases, with 9 bases spanning the gap. The CDR3 DNA reads as TGTGCCAGCAGCTTAGGAGCGGGTGCCTACGAGCAGTACTTC. Amino acids: CASSLGAGAYEQYF.

The chain uses TRBV28 and TRBJ1-1; TRBD1 matches at 8 bases. CDR1 is MDHEN and CDR2 is SYDVKM in the germline V gene. The CDR3 is 17 residues long. V lost 3 bases to trimming and J lost 6 bases; unmatched junction nucleotides: 15. CDR3 protein: CASSFKGAGGDHAEAFF. The CDR3 DNA follows: TGTGCCAGCAGTTTCAAAGGCGCAGGGGGCGATCACGCTGAAGCTTTCTTT.

This rearrangement joins TRBV7-9 to TRBJ1-4; D remains unclear. Trimming shortened V by 1 base and J by 6 bases, and 12 bases separated the two germline ends. This CDR3 has 15 amino acids. The germline V gene has CDR1 SEHNR and CDR2 FQNEAQ (reference sequence). In DNA form, the CDR3 reads TGTGCCAGCAGCTTAGTGCGGGGTATTCATGAAAAACTGTTTTTT. Its translation: CASSLVRGIHEKLFF.